A selection of T cell receptor beta chains follows, all from one sample in a study of blood T cell repertoires in COVID-19. Repertoires were generated with immunoSEQ multiplex PCR, while TCRdb's copy carries only in-frame clones and drops some. Of around 120,000 clones in the sample, 87% were seen once. The sequenced material came from peripheral blood. These receptors originate from a woman aged 70-85 years with acute or convalescent COVID-19. The CDR3 runs from the conserved cysteine through the conserved F or W. The D gene is left open where the match is weak. Where a row states a size, it is once, few, many or the class of an expanded clone; other rows omit it.

J gene,V gene,clone size,D gene,CDR3 DNA,CDR3 protein
TRBJ1-6,TRBV28,-,-,TGTGCCACAGGAGGAAGAAATTCACCCCTCCACTTT,CATGGRNSPLHF
TRBJ1-4,TRBV7-6,-,-,TGTGCCAGCAGCTCTAGGGGGACGGCGCGGGATGAAAAACTGTTTTTT,CASSSRGTARDEKLFF
TRBJ1-2,TRBV6-5,-,-,TGTGCCAGCATCACTGGGGGCGGCGGTAACTATGGCTACACCTTC,CASITGGGGNYGYTF
TRBJ1-2,TRBV5-5,-,TRBD1,TGTGCCAGCAGCTACGGGACAGCCCTAGGCTCCTATGGCTACACCTTC,CASSYGTALGSYGYTF
TRBJ1-2,TRBV6-5,-,-,TGTGCCAGCAGACCTCCGGCAGGGCTCTATGGCTACACCTTC,CASRPPAGLYGYTF
TRBJ1-6,TRBV6-5,-,-,TGTGCCAGCAAGACAGGACTTTCACCCCTCCACTTT,CASKTGLSPLHF
TRBJ1-3,TRBV11-2,-,-,TGTGCCAGCAGCTTGTGGGGCAACTCTGGAAACACCATATATTTT,CASSLWGNSGNTIYF
TRBJ2-7,TRBV6-5,once,TRBD2,TGTGCCAGCAGCGGGGGGGTCGGCGCGTCCTACGAGCAGTACTTC,CASSGGVGASYEQYF
TRBJ2-1,TRBV7-3,-,TRBD1,TGTGCCAGCAGCTTTTCCGGGACAGGGGCCTACAATGAGCAGTTCTTC,CASSFSGTGAYNEQFF
TRBJ1-2,TRBV4-1,-,-,TGCGCCAGCAGTTTGGGGGCCTTGAGCCGGAACTATGGCTACACCTTC,CASSLGALSRNYGYTF
TRBJ2-5,TRBV7-3,-,-,TGTGCCAGCAGCGAGCAGGGGTGGGAGACCCAGTACTTC,CASSEQGWETQYF
TRBJ2-7,TRBV7-2,-,TRBD2,TGTGCCAGCAACCAACATAGCGGGCCCTGGAACGAGCAGTACTTC,CASNQHSGPWNEQYF
TRBJ1-2,TRBV30,-,-,TGTGCCTGGAGTGTAAGTACAGTAGATGGCTACACCTTC,CAWSVSTVDGYTF
TRBJ1-2,TRBV5-1,once,-,TGCGCCAGCAGCCTCAGCGCTAACTATGGCTACACCTTC,CASSLSANYGYTF
TRBJ2-5,TRBV2,-,TRBD1,TGTGCCAGCAGGGGACAGGGCGAGACCCAGTACTTC,CASRGQGETQYF
TRBJ2-7,TRBV30,-,TRBD2,TGTGCCTGGACACACAGCGGGACTAGCGGGGGAGAGCAGTACTTC,CAWTHSGTSGGEQYF
TRBJ1-1,TRBV3-1/TRBV3-2,-,-,TGTGCCAGCAGCCAAGAATCCGGGGGGAGGGTGAACACTGAAGCTTTCTTT,CASSQESGGRVNTEAFF
TRBJ2-3,TRBV7-2,-,-,TGTGCCAGCAGCCCAGGGTGGGCAGCTAGCACAGATACGCAGTATTTT,CASSPGWAASTDTQYF
TRBJ1-2,TRBV5-1,-,TRBD1,TGCGCCAGCAGCTTAACGACAGGGAACTATGGCTACACCTTC,CASSLTTGNYGYTF
TRBJ1-6,TRBV9,-,TRBD1,TGTGCCAGCAGCGTAGATCCCCTAGGCATTGACAGGGGGGTTAAGAATTCACCCCTCCACTTT,CASSVDPLGIDRGVKNSPLHF
TRBJ1-6,TRBV15,-,-,TGTGCCACCAGCATGGAGGGTGGAGGGAATTCACCCCTCCACTTT,CATSMEGGGNSPLHF
TRBJ1-2,TRBV28,-,TRBD1,TGTGCCAGCAGCGAAGGGGGCGACCTTGGCTACACCTTC,CASSEGGDLGYTF
TRBJ1-1,TRBV3-1/TRBV3-2,-,-,TGTGCCAGCAGCCAAACCCGAGGACAGAGTGAAGCTTTCTTT,CASSQTRGQSEAFF
TRBJ2-7,TRBV4-1,-,TRBD1,TGCGCCAGCAGCCAAGTCTTTTCGGGACAGAACTACGAGCAGTACTTC,CASSQVFSGQNYEQYF
TRBJ1-5,TRBV12-5,-,TRBD1,TGTGCTAGTGGTAAGACAGGGGGGGGCAATCAGCCCCAGCATTTT,CASGKTGGGNQPQHF
TRBJ1-2,TRBV6-5,-,TRBD1,TGTGCCAGCAGTACACCCGAGACAGGGGGCTTTGGCTACACCTTC,CASSTPETGGFGYTF